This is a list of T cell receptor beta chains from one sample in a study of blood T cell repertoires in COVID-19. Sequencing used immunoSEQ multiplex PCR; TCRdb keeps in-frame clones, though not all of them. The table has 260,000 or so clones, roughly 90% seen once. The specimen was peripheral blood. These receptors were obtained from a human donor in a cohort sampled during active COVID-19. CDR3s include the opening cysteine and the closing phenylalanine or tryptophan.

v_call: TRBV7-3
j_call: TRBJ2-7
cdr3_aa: CASSARGSYEQYF

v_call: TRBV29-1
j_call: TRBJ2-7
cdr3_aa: CSVGTSVTYEQYF

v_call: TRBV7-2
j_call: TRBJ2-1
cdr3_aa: CASSPRGDSYNEQFF

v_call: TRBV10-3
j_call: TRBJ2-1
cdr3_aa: CAISSRDRGDEQFF

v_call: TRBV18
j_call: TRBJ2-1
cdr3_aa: CASSGQGRGVDEQFF

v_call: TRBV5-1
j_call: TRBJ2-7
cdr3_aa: CASSRTGTEIWEQYF

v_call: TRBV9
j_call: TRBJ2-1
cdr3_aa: CASSFSSPSSGRSVYEQFF

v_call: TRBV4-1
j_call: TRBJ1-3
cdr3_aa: CASSRPGNPGNTIYF

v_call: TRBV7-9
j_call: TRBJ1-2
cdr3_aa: CASSPPGQGARDYGYTF

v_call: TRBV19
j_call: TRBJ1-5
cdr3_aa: CASSTSRHNQPQHF

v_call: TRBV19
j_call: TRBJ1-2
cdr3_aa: CASSLRDRGRKGYGYTF

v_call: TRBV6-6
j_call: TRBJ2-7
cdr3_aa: CASSYSGDKGEQYF

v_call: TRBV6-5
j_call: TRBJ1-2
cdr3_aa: CASTSLKGYGYTF

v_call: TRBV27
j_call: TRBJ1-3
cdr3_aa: CASSLRGTGNTIYF